The 8 T cell receptor beta chains listed next were all sequenced from one sample in a study of graft-versus-host responses after intestinal transplantation. The antigens for these receptors are not known. TCRdb's copy holds only in-frame clones and misses some; the assay was immunoSEQ multiplex PCR. This sample has about 93,000 clones; about 93% occur once, and the top ten carry roughly 0.49%. Here the sequenced sample was unstimulated CD8+ T cells sorted from spleen or lymph node cells, taken before intestinal transplant. These receptors were collected from a human donor who received an intestinal transplant.

This rearrangement joins TRBV4-1 to TRBJ1-1, with 7 bases fitting TRBD1. This CDR3 contains 14 residues. V shed 5 bases and J 1 base; nucleotides not matched to a gene: 4. Germline loops: CDR1 MGHRA, CDR2 YSYEKL. In DNA form, the CDR3 reads TGCGCCAGCAGCACCTACAGGGGGAACACTGAAGCTTTCTTT. Translating it yields CASSTYRGNTEAFF.

The chain joins TRBV11-2 to TRBJ2-1; D is possibly TRBD1 (5 bases). The CDR3 is 16 residues long. Trimming took off 0 bases at V and 8 bases at J, with 17 bases between the two ends. The germline V gene encodes CDR1 SGHAT and CDR2 FQNNGV. The CDR3 spells CASSLDPQGTGDEQFF. The CDR3 nucleotides read TGTGCCAGCAGCTTAGATCCCCAGGGAACGGGCGATGAGCAGTTCTTC. Full variable domain (rest looked up from reference TRBV11-2 and TRBJ2-1): EAGVAQSPRYKIIEKRQSVAFWCNPISGHATLYWYQQILGQGPKLLIQFQNNGVVDDSQLPKDRFSAERLKGVDSTLKIQPAKLEDSAVYLCASSLDPQGTGDEQFFGPGTRLTVL.

The V and J genes are TRBV7-6 and TRBJ1-1, with D tentatively TRBD1 (6 bases). CDR1 SGHVS and CDR2 FNYEAQ come from the germline V gene. The CDR3 length is 15 residues. The V gene lost 1 base and the J gene lost 1 base, with 10 bases spanning the gap. CDR3 protein: CASSLGGRGNTEAFF. The CDR3 region has the DNA TGTGCCAGCAGCTTAGGTGGCAGGGGGAACACTGAAGCTTTCTTT.

This chain links TRBV2 with TRBJ1-5; TRBD1 agrees at 7 bases. The CDR3 totals 16 residues. Trimming took 6 bases from V and 2 from J; bases not matched to a gene: 10. Germline V CDR1 and CDR2: SNHLY, FYNNEI. The CDR3 loop reads CASSAGQYTRNQPQHF. The CDR3 nucleotides are TGTGCCAGCAGCGCGGGACAGTATACCCGCAATCAGCCCCAGCATTTT.

This chain links TRBV10-3 with TRBJ2-5, with TRBD2 matching over 8 bases. V trimming: 3 bases; J trimming: 0 bases; junction bases outside the gene matches: 15. Germline V CDR1 and CDR2: ENHRY, SYGVKD. The CDR3 is 19 amino acids. This CDR3 reads CAISDGQTTSGHDQETQYF. The CDR3 DNA is TGTGCCATCAGTGACGGCCAAACTACTAGCGGCCACGACCAAGAGACCCAGTACTTC.

The chain recombines TRBV2 with TRBJ2-5; maybe TRBD2 (5 bases). This CDR3 contains 13 residues. V was trimmed by 6 bases and J by 9 bases, leaving 17 bases between them. Germline CDR1 SNHLY, CDR2 FYNNEI. CDR3: CASRETSFQAQYF. CDR3 bases: TGTGCCAGCAGGGAAACTAGTTTTCAGGCCCAGTACTTC.

The rearrangement links TRBV6-5 to TRBJ2-1, with D perhaps matching TRBD1 (6 bases). The V and J ends lost 4 bases and 6 bases respectively, with 10 bases between them. CDR1 and CDR2 from the germline V gene are MNHEY and SVGAGI. The CDR3 has 13 amino acids. CDR3 amino acids: CASSSRGPNEQFF. CDR3 bases: TGTGCCAGCAGTTCCAGGGGCCCCAATGAGCAGTTCTTC.

The chain couples TRBV18 to TRBJ2-7; 10 nucleotides align to TRBD2. Germline V CDR1 and CDR2: KGHSH, LQKENI. The CDR3 consists of 15 residues. Trimming removed 3 bases from V and 5 bases from J; junction bases left unmatched: 7. CDR3: CASSPRSGREDEQYF. The DNA for the CDR3 is TGTGCCAGCTCACCCCGAAGCGGGAGGGAGGACGAGCAGTACTTC.